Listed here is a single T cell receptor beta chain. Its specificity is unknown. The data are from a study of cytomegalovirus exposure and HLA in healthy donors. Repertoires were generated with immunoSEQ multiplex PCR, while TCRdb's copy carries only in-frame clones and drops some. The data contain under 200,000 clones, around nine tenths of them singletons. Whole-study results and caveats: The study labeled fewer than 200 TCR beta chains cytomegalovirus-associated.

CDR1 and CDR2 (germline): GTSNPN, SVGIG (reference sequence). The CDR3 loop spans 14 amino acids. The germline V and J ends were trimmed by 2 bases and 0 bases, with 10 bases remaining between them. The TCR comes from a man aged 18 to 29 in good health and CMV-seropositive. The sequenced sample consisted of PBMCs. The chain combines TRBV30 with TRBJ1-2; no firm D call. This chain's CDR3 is CAWSRQATNYGYTF. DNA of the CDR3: TGTGCCTGGAGTAGGCAGGCGACTAACTATGGCTACACCTTC.